The TCR beta chain described here comes from a study of blood T cell repertoires in COVID-19. Across the whole study: Sites across the United States, Italy and Spain contributed samples from acute and convalescent COVID-19.

Source study methods: Amplification of reference gene primers was used by the study to estimate nucleated cell counts. Measured with immunoSEQ multiplex PCR; TCRdb has only the in-frame clones, and not every one. The V and J calls and clone size were taken over from that table, and D and trimming were inferred from the DNA. The sample shows fewer than 400,000 clones, approximately 90% of them seen only once. Germline V gene data show CDR1 as SGHDT and CDR2 as YYEEEE. The CDR3 has 16 amino acids. V lost 4 bases and J lost 4, with 20 bases in between. Sequenced material: PBMCs or T cells enriched from blood (not recorded which). This chain links TRBV5-6 with TRBJ1-2; no definite D call. The receptor's source is a man under 40 who had recovered from COVID-19. DNA for the CDR3: TGTGCCAGCAGCAGGAGTGAAGGTGGAGGACTCTATGGCTACACCTTC. This codes for CASSRSEGGGLYGYTF.